Presented here are 29 T cell receptor beta chains from one specimen sequenced in a study of T cell responses to AZD1222 COVID-19 vaccine. Profiled with immunoSEQ multiplex PCR; TCRdb holds only in-frame clones, not every one. The sample shows 200,000 or so clones, 94% of them seen only once. The sequenced sample was peripheral blood, obtained on day 0 of AZD1222 vaccination. These receptors were obtained from an adult in good health.

The CDR3 protein is CASSLGTSGRYEQYF. The CDR3 coding sequence is TGTGCCAGCAGCTTAGGGACTAGCGGACGGTACGAGCAGTACTTC. The chain links TRBV13 to TRBJ2-7; 9 positions match TRBD2. This CDR3 spans 15 amino acids. V was clipped by 0 bases and J by 4 bases; unmatched bases: 4. CDR1 and CDR2 (germline): PRHDT, FYEKMQ (reference sequence).

The chain is built from TRBV11-3 and TRBJ1-6; D uncertain. V lost 0 bases, J lost 7 bases, and 10 bases lay in between. The length of the CDR3 is 15 residues. Germline CDR1 is SGHNT and CDR2 is YENEEA. CDR3: CASSLDGRANSPLHF. Written as DNA, the CDR3 is TGTGCCAGCAGCTTAGATGGACGGGCAAATTCACCCCTCCACTTT.

The genes are TRBV11-3 and TRBJ1-2, with D possibly matching TRBD1 (5 bases). Germline values: CDR1 SGHNT, CDR2 YENEEA. This CDR3 region has 14 residues. V was shortened by 0 bases and J by 4 bases, with 9 bases between the two germline ends. The CDR3 spells CASSLDGRGYGYTF. The CDR3 nucleotides are TGTGCCAGCAGCTTAGATGGGAGGGGCTATGGCTACACCTTC.

This clone was detected only once. This chain joins TRBV18 and TRBJ1-5; D might be TRBD1 (6 bases). The germline V gene encodes CDR1 KGHSH and CDR2 LQKENI. V gave up 2 bases and J gave up 6 bases, with 20 bases separating them. CDR3 length equals 17 residues. The DNA of the CDR3 is TGTGCCAGCTCACCATTCAACACAGGGTTGGCGGGTCAGCCCCAGCATTTT. Translation: CASSPFNTGLAGQPQHF.

V and J are TRBV2 and TRBJ2-7, with 7 positions matching TRBD1. This CDR3 contains 15 residues. V lost 1 base and J lost 7; bases outside the gene matches: 10. Germline CDR1 is SNHLY and CDR2 is FYNNEI. The CDR3 nucleotides read TGTGCCAGCAGTGAAGGAGGGGGCTCAGTCTTGGAGCAGTACTTC. It specifies CASSEGGGSVLEQYF. Complete variable domain (other parts from reference TRBV2 and TRBJ2-7): EPEVTQTPSHQVTQMGQEVILRCVPISNHLYFYWYRQILGQKVEFLVSFYNNEISEKSEIFDDQFSVERPDGSNFTLKIRSTKLEDSAMYFCASSEGGGSVLEQYFGPGTRLTVT.

V usage is TRBV6-5 and J usage is TRBJ1-1, with no clear D. Trimming stripped 2 bases from V and 2 bases from J, with 9 bases between. The germline V gene has CDR1 MNHEY and CDR2 SVGAGI. The CDR3 runs to 14 residues. CDR3 loop: CASSYGQRNTEAFF. CDR3 sequence (DNA): TGTGCCAGCAGTTACGGGCAGCGTAACACTGAAGCTTTCTTT.

J is TRBJ1-2 and V is TRBV27; D is perhaps TRBD1 (6 bases). This CDR3 has 14 amino acids. With 7 bases removed from V and 0 bases from J, the gap between germline ends came to 12 bases. Germline CDR1 MNHEY, CDR2 SMNVEV (reference sequence). This CDR3 is CASKRGGANYGYTF. CDR3 sequence (DNA): TGTGCCAGCAAGAGGGGGGGAGCTAACTATGGCTACACCTTC.

V usage is TRBV9 and J usage is TRBJ2-2; 10 bases agree with TRBD2. Germline trimming cut 3 bases from V and 4 bases from J; bases unmatched to any gene: 3. Germline values: CDR1 SGDLS, CDR2 YYNGEE. The CDR3 extends over 15 amino acids. CDR3 sequence reads: CASSGGLAATGELFF. CDR3 bases: TGTGCCAGCAGCGGAGGACTAGCGGCCACCGGGGAGCTGTTTTTT.

V is TRBV27 and J is TRBJ2-5, with 7 bases fitting TRBD2. Trimming removed 3 bases from V and 9 bases from J; junction bases left unmatched: 7. This CDR3 region has 13 residues. Germline V gives CDR1 MNHEY, CDR2 SMNVEV (reference sequence). In nucleotides, the CDR3 is TGTGCCAGCAGTTTCCTCTCCACTAGCGCCCAGTACTTC. Encoded protein: CASSFLSTSAQYF.

The chain recombines TRBV7-3 with TRBJ2-2; 12 nucleotides match TRBD2. Per the germline V gene, CDR1 is SGHTA and CDR2 is FQGTGA. The length of the CDR3 is 18 residues. Unmatched junction bases numbered 8, after V lost 1 base and J lost 5 bases. CDR3 in DNA: TGTGCCAGCAGCTTAAGCGCGTGGCTAGCGGGAGGGACCGGGGAGCTGTTTTTT. Protein product: CASSLSAWLAGGTGELFF.

The chain's CDR3 is CATSAGGPASPLHF. The CDR3 DNA sequence: TGTGCCACCAGCGCTGGGGGGCCGGCTTCACCCCTCCACTTT. The chain is built from TRBV24-1 and TRBJ1-6; tentatively, D is TRBD1 (6 bases). V was pared by 7 bases and J by 9 bases, with 15 bases between. Germline V CDR1 and CDR2: KGHDR, SFDVKD. The CDR3 runs 14 residues.

The chain couples TRBV19 to TRBJ1-1, with 8 bases lining up with TRBD1. The CDR3 sequence is 16 residues long. Per germline, CDR1 LNHDA and CDR2 SQIVND (reference sequence). The V gene end was trimmed by 9 bases and the J gene end by 3 bases; junction bases not matched to a gene: 15. The CDR3 DNA follows: TGTGCCAGGGGCCAAACAGGGGGGGCGCTTTACACTGAAGCTTTCTTT. Amino acids: CARGQTGGALYTEAFF.

The chain is built from TRBV30 and TRBJ1-3; D is unresolved. This CDR3 region has 13 residues. Trimming left V 0 bases short and J 2 bases short, with 5 bases between. From germline, CDR1 is GTSNPN and CDR2 SVGIG (reference sequence). The CDR3 DNA reads TGTGCCTGGAGTGTAGGAACTGGAAACACCATATATTTT. This gives the protein CAWSVGTGNTIYF.

The rearrangement joins TRBV10-1 to TRBJ2-7, with D hard to call. Trimming took 0 bases from V and 5 from J, leaving 5 bases between them. Germline loops: CDR1 WNHNN, CDR2 SYGVQD (reference sequence). This CDR3 comprises 12 residues. Here the CDR3 DNA reads TGCGCCAGCAGTGAGTCTATGGACGAGCAGTACTTC. Translation gives CASSESMDEQYF.

The V call is TRBV28, the J call TRBJ1-5; TRBD1 agrees at 7 bases. The CDR3 contains 17 residues. Germline V lookup: CDR1 MDHEN, CDR2 SYDVKM. The V and J ends lost 5 bases and 4 bases, in that order; junction bases with no gene match: 14. The CDR3, as DNA: TGTGCCAGCAGTACCCGACAGGGACCCACCATAAATCAGCCCCAGCATTTT. Its translation is CASSTRQGPTINQPQHF.

Notes on this clone: In the same sample, other DNA sequences code for this CDR3. V and J are TRBV5-1 and TRBJ2-2, with a possible D match to TRBD1 (5 bases). From germline, CDR1 is SGHRS and CDR2 YFSETQ. The CDR3 has 14 amino acids. V gave up 2 bases and J gave up 1 base, with 6 bases separating them. This chain's CDR3 is CASSFTGNTGELFF. The CDR3 nucleotides are TGCGCCAGCAGCTTTACAGGGAACACCGGGGAGCTGTTTTTT.

The chain is built from TRBV2 and TRBJ2-1; 7 nucleotides align to TRBD2. CDR3 length: 15 residues. V trimming: 5 bases; J trimming: 0 bases; junction bases outside the gene matches: 4. The germline V gene encodes CDR1 SNHLY and CDR2 FYNNEI. The CDR3 spells CASSLAASSYNEQFF. CDR3 coding DNA: TGTGCCAGCAGTCTAGCGGCTAGCTCCTACAATGAGCAGTTCTTC.

The chain links TRBV10-3 to TRBJ1-1, with unresolved D. Germline CDR1 is ENHRY and CDR2 is SYGVKD. Trimming shortened V by 11 bases and J by 1 base, and 32 bases separated the two germline ends. The CDR3 is 19 residues long. In nucleotides, the CDR3 is TGTGCCGTACTCCCCCCGGGTGTCGAAGTCCGGAGAGCGAACACTGAAGCTTTCTTT. It is translated as CAVLPPGVEVRRANTEAFF.

This sequence joins TRBV6-5 and TRBJ1-2; D unclear. Germline assignment: CDR1 MNHEY and CDR2 SVGAGI. V lost 7 bases, J lost 3 bases, and 12 bases lay in between. This CDR3 contains 13 residues. CDR3 coding DNA: TGTGCCAGCACCGAAACAACATACTATGGCTACACCTTC. Encoded protein: CASTETTYYGYTF.

The chain uses TRBV7-9 and TRBJ2-7; possibly TRBD2 for D (5 bases). CDR1 and CDR2 from the germline V gene are SEHNR and FQNEAQ (reference sequence). The CDR3 is 16 residues long. Trimming stripped 0 bases from V and 0 bases from J, with 12 bases between. CDR3 nucleotide sequence: TGTGCCAGCAGCTTAGCTGGCGGGTTCAGCTCCTACGAGCAGTACTTC. Residues: CASSLAGGFSSYEQYF.

The V gene is TRBV19, the J gene TRBJ2-1; 8 bases are a match to TRBD1. Trimming took 1 base from V and 7 from J; bases not matched to a gene: 9. The length of the CDR3 is 16 residues. CDR1 and CDR2 (germline): LNHDA, SQIVND (reference sequence). DNA of the CDR3: TGTGCCAGTAGTATAGTACCCAGGGGGCATGGAAATGAGCAGTTCTTC. Protein: CASSIVPRGHGNEQFF.

This chain joins TRBV7-8 and TRBJ2-3; D call uncertain. V lost 1 base and J 0 bases, leaving 8 bases between the germline ends. The CDR3 consists of 15 residues. The V gene's germline CDR1 is SGHVS and CDR2 FQNEAQ. The CDR3 region has the DNA TGTGCCAGCAGCTTAGGAGGACCAAGCACAGATACGCAGTATTTT. Translating gives CASSLGGPSTDTQYF.

J is TRBJ2-2 and V is TRBV5-1; 11 bases line up with TRBD1. The V and J ends lost 3 bases and 4 bases, in that order; junction bases with no gene match: 8. CDR1 and CDR2 from the germline V gene are SGHRS and YFSETQ. CDR3 size: 17 residues. CDR3 sequence (DNA): TGCGCCAGCAGCTACTCCGGGACAGGGGGAGGCACCGGGGAGCTGTTTTTT. Its protein product is CASSYSGTGGGTGELFF.

As concerns this clone: This same CDR3 is encoded by further DNA sequences in the sample. V is TRBV28 and J is TRBJ2-1, with D perhaps TRBD2 (6 bases). The CDR3 extends over 15 amino acids. Germline V gene sequence: CDR1 MDHEN, CDR2 SYDVKM. Trimming shortened V by 2 bases and J by 0 bases, and 8 bases separated the two germline ends. For the CDR3, the DNA is TGTGCCAGCAGTTTAGTCGGGAGCTCCTACAATGAGCAGTTCTTC. Protein: CASSLVGSSYNEQFF.

This sequence joins TRBV27 and TRBJ2-7; D perhaps matches TRBD2 (5 bases). Trimming took 2 bases from V and 6 from J, leaving 26 bases between them. Germline CDR1 MNHEY, CDR2 SMNVEV (reference sequence). This CDR3 is 18 amino acids long. The CDR3, as DNA: TGTGCCAGCAGTTTACCGTTCTCAACTAGAACCATTCGGAGCGAGCAGTACTTC. This translates into CASSLPFSTRTIRSEQYF.

The chain joins TRBV29-1 to TRBJ2-2; D is uncertain. There are 16 residues in the CDR3. CDR1 SQVTM and CDR2 ANQGSEA come from the germline V gene. The V end was cut by 3 bases, the J end by 0 bases, with 14 bases between. The CDR3 nucleotides are TGCAGCGTTGACCAAGCAGATCCAGCGAACACCGGGGAGCTGTTTTTT. The encoded protein is CSVDQADPANTGELFF.

The chain's CDR3 is CASSNNGVPTSGNTIYF. The CDR3 region has the DNA TGTGCCAGCAGTAACAACGGAGTTCCCACCTCTGGAAACACCATATATTTT. The gene calls are TRBV6-2 or TRBV6-3 and TRBJ1-3; the D is unclear. The CDR3 has 17 residues. The V end was cut by 5 bases, the J end by 0 bases, with 17 bases between. Germline CDR1 is MNHEY and CDR2 is SVGEGT.

The J gene is TRBJ1-1, the V gene TRBV30; 7 nucleotides line up with TRBD1. V lost 5 bases, J lost 0 bases, and 3 bases stayed unmatched. The CDR3 length is 13 residues. The germline V gene has CDR1 GTSNPN and CDR2 SVGIG (reference sequence). In DNA form, the CDR3 reads TGTGCCTGGGAGACAGGGATGAACACTGAAGCTTTCTTT. Encoded protein: CAWETGMNTEAFF.

The V call is TRBV13, the J call TRBJ2-1; possibly TRBD2 for D (5 bases). Trimming removed 4 bases from V and 8 bases from J, with 21 bases in between. Germline V gives CDR1 PRHDT, CDR2 FYEKMQ (reference sequence). The CDR3 consists of 16 residues. Here the CDR3 reads CASSSKRLVKPDEQFF. The CDR3 coding sequence is TGTGCCAGCAGCTCAAAGCGGCTAGTGAAGCCGGATGAGCAGTTCTTC.